The text below deals with one TCR beta chain. Its antigen is unknown. Sequencing was performed with immunoSEQ multiplex PCR; in TCRdb, only in-frame clones are kept and a portion is missing. Among under 55,000 clones, 75% to 85% were seen once, and the ten largest hold about 2%. These data belong to a study of OX40 agonist ivuxolimab in advanced cancers. On the study more broadly: Patients with hepatocellular carcinoma, melanoma, renal cell or head and neck cancer made up the dose-escalation patients.

Findings of the study overall: Patients with a partial response at 0.1-3.0 mg/kg had among the lowest clonal expansion. The study observed clonal expansion of CD4+ and CD8+ blood T cells by week 6 at 0.1 to 3.0 mg/kg.

Patients with autoimmune history or systemic immunosuppression were excluded. V was pared by 4 bases and J by 2 bases, with 9 bases between. Germline V CDR1 and CDR2: KGHSH, LQKENI. CDR3 length equals 13 residues. This chain joins TRBV18 and TRBJ2-7; D possibly uses TRBD1 or TRBD2 (5 bases each). The clonotype was recovered from an adult with an advanced solid tumor such as melanoma, head and neck, liver or kidney cancer. Sequencing used CD4+ or CD8+ T cells sorted from blood, obtained in a trial of the OX40 agonist ivuxolimab. As DNA, the CDR3 is TGTGCCAGCTCACAAGGGACGACCTACGAGCAGTACTTC. It is translated as CASSQGTTYEQYF.